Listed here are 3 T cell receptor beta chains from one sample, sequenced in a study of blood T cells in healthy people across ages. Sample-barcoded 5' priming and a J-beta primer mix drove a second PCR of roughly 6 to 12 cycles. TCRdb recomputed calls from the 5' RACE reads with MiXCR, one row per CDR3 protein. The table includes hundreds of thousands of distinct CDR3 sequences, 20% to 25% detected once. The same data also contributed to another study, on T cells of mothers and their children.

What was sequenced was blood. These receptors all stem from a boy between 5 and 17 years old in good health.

The CDR3: CASSDTPNTGELFF. The CDR3 DNA is TGTGCCAGCAGTGACACGCCGAACACCGGGGAGCTGTTTTTT. V usage is TRBV6-4 and J usage is TRBJ2-2; D not certain. CDR3 length equals 14 residues. Germline CDR1 and CDR2: MRHNA and SNTAGT. The V and J ends lost 2 bases and 0 bases respectively, with 4 bases between them.

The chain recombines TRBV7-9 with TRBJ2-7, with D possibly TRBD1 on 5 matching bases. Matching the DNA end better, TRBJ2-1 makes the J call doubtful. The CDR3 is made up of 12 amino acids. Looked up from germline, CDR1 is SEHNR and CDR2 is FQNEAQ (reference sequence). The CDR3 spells CASRRQGHEQFF. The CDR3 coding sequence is TGTGCCAGCAGGCGTCAGGGCCATGAGCAGTTCTTC.

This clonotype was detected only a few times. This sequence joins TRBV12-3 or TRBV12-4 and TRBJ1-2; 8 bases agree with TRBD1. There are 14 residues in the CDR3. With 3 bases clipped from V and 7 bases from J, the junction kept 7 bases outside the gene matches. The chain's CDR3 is CASSLLDRGVGYTF. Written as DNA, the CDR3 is TGTGCCAGCAGTTTGCTTGACAGGGGCGTTGGCTACACCTTC.